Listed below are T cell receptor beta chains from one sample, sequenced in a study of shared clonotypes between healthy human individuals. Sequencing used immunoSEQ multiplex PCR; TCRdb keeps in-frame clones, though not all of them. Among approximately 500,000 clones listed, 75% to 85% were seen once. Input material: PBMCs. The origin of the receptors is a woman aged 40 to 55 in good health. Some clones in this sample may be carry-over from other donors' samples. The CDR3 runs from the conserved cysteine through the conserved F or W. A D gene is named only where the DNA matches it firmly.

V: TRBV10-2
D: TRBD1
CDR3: CASSKTGGPYNEQFF

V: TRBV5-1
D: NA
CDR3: CASSLPAPGETTF

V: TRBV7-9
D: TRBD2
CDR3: CASSSYRTSGIGNEQFF

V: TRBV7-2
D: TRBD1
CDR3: CASSIDRGSNEKLFF

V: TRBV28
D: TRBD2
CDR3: CASSSPSGSRTDTQYF

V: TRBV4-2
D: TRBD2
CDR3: CASSSGGRTADTQYF

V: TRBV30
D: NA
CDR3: CAWMGSLTGELFF

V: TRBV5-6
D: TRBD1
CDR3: CASRLDRGLLNEQFF

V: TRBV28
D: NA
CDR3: CASSLGPATLEAFF

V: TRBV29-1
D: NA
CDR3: CSVAREGDTQYF

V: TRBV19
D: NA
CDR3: CASKGLSYNEQFF

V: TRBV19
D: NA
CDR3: CASSWSGTRADTQYF

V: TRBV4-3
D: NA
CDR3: CASSRDTFSRDTEAFF

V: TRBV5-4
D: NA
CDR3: CASSLGAAGSTDTQYF

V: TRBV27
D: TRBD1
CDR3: CASSLSGTGGLEQYF

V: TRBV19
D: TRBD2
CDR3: CASSINGLAGETQYF

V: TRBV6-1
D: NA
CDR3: CASSEGGYEQYF

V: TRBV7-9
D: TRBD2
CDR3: CASSPSGGGETQYF

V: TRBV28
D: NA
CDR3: CASSLLTGAYNEQFF

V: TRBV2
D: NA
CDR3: CASKQETQYF

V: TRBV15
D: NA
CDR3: CATSRGGGPRPQHF

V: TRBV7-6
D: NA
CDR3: CASSFSMDTQYF

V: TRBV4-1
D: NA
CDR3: CASSQERRAGELFF

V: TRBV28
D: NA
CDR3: CATRGAPNYGYTF

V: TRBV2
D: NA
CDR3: CAQKRGPSNEQYF

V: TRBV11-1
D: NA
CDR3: CASSLGVAISYNEQFF

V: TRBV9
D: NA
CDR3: CASSPPIFLGGTDTQYF

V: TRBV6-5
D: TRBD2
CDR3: CASGRPGAGAYEQYF

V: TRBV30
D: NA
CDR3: CAWKRGSTEAFF

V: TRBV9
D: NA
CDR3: CASSVGSGDEQFF

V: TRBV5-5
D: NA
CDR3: CASSTPGDNYEQYF

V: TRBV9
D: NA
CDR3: CASGLGATGELFF

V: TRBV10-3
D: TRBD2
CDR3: CAIKPGLAGVDEQFF

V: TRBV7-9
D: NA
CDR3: CASTTLPGSAGTGELFF

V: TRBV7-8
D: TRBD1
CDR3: CASSFGTEGNTIYF

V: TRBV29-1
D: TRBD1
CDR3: CSVSQGGGHEKLFF

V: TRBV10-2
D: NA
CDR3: CASSGLNRDEQFF

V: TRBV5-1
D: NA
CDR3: CASSPLQAQGTQYF

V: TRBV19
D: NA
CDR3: CASSTTGNQPQHF

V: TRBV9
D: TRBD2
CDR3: CASSVDGTSGSTDTQYF

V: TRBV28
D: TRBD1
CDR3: CASKDRASGNTIYF